This TCR beta chain was captured in a study of blood T cell repertoires in COVID-19. Study at large: PBMCs, B-cell-depleted T cells, or T cells were the source of the cDNA or gDNA that made up the material.

This table comes from immunoSEQ multiplex PCR, and its TCRdb copy is limited to in-frame clones, with some not included. The sample contains fewer than 150,000 clones, roughly four fifths of which appear only once. The CDR3 extends over 15 amino acids. The trim removed 4 bases at V and 2 bases at J, leaving 4 bases unmatched. Germline V CDR1 and CDR2: SGHDN, FVKESK. This clone was picked up many times. The sequence derives from a man younger than 45 who had recovered from COVID-19. The material sequenced was PBMCs or T cells enriched from blood (not recorded which). The chain recombines TRBV14 with TRBJ1-2, with 10 bases matching TRBD1. The CDR3 DNA follows: TGTGCCAGCAGCCGCCAGACAGGGGGCAACTATGGCTACACCTTC. This gives the protein CASSRQTGGNYGYTF.